Presented here are 29 T cell receptor beta chains from one specimen sequenced in a study of cytomegalovirus exposure and HLA in healthy donors. Clones were read by immunoSEQ multiplex PCR, and TCRdb kept only the in-frame ones, dropping some. The sample consists of more than 95,000 clones, roughly 95% of them appearing once. Sequenced material: PBMCs. The receptors come from a man younger than 30 in good health and CMV-seronegative.

This clone was picked up one time. V and J are TRBV28 and TRBJ2-7; D may be TRBD1 (6 bases). V was shortened by 10 bases and J by 5 bases, with 12 bases between the two germline ends. The CDR3 consists of 11 residues. Germline CDR1 MDHEN, CDR2 SYDVKM. The chain's CDR3 is CAIGQSHEQYF. In nucleotides, the CDR3 is TGTGCCATAGGACAGTCCCACGAGCAGTACTTC. Supplemented by reference TRBV28 and TRBJ2-7, the full variable domain reads DVKVTQSSRYLVKRTGEKVFLECVQDMDHENMFWYRQDPGLGLRLIYFSYDVKMKEKGDIPEGYSVSREKKERFSLILESASTNQTSMYLCAIGQSHEQYFGPGTRLTVT.

V gene TRBV5-4 combines with J gene TRBJ2-7, with 13 bases that match TRBD2. Per germline, CDR1 SGHNT and CDR2 YYREEE (reference sequence). Losses at the gene ends were 4 bases for V and 2 bases for J; bases not matched to a gene: 6. The CDR3 extends over 16 amino acids. CDR3: CASSPTLAGGPYEQYF. CDR3 in DNA: TGTGCCAGCAGCCCTACACTAGCGGGAGGGCCCTACGAGCAGTACTTC.

The sample holds a few counts of this clone. The CDR3 reads CASSPEGRRGHYGYTF. The CDR3 nucleotides are TGTGCCAGCAGCCCCGAGGGGCGCAGGGGTCACTATGGCTACACCTTC. The gene calls are TRBV11-3 and TRBJ1-2; weak D call: TRBD1 (6 bases). Germline V gene lookup returns CDR1 SGHNT and CDR2 YENEEA. V lost 5 bases and J lost 3, with 19 bases in between. This CDR3 region has 16 residues. The entire variable domain, with the rest obtained from reference TRBV11-3 and TRBJ1-2, is as follows: EAGVVQSPRYKIIEKKQPVAFWCNPISGHNTLYWYLQNLGQGPELLIRYENEEAVDDSQLPKDRFSAERLKGVDSTLKIQPAELGDSAVYLCASSPEGRRGHYGYTFGSGTRLTVV.

The chain links TRBV30 to TRBJ2-7; D may be TRBD1 (6 bases). The CDR3 has 13 residues. V shed 8 bases and J shed 2 bases, with 16 bases lying between them. Germline CDR1 and CDR2: GTSNPN and SVGIG (reference sequence). The CDR3 nucleotides are TGTGCCACCTCAGGGGTTAATCCCTACGAGCAGTACTTC. Translating gives CATSGVNPYEQYF.

The V call is TRBV5-6, the J call TRBJ2-1; no clear D. V lost 4 bases to trimming and J lost 4 bases, with 15 bases between them. The CDR3 is 15 residues long. Germline V gene sequence: CDR1 SGHDT, CDR2 YYEEEE. The chain's CDR3 is CASSDLGFIYNEQFF. CDR3 coding DNA: TGTGCCAGCAGCGACCTAGGATTCATTTACAATGAGCAGTTCTTC.

This clone was observed a few times. The J gene is TRBJ2-1, the V gene TRBV9; 9 positions agree with TRBD1. The V segment lost 0 bases and the J segment 12 bases; nucleotides outside the gene matches: 7. This CDR3 has 14 amino acids. CDR1 is SGDLS, CDR2 YYNGEE, per germline. CDR3 protein: CASSVAYRGPGQFF. The CDR3 nucleotides are TGTGCCAGCAGCGTAGCCTACAGGGGGCCGGGGCAGTTCTTC.

The chain is built from TRBV2 and TRBJ2-7, with 7 bases identical to TRBD1. The germline gives CDR1 SNHLY, CDR2 FYNNEI. The ends lost 8 bases at V and 0 bases at J; junction bases unmatched: 7. CDR3 length equals 14 residues. Here the CDR3 DNA reads TGTGCCAGCCGCGGACAGGTAGCCTCCTACGAGCAGTACTTC. This gives the protein CASRGQVASYEQYF.

The V call is TRBV5-6, the J call TRBJ2-2; maybe TRBD1 (5 bases). CDR3 length: 16 residues. The germline V gene encodes CDR1 SGHDT and CDR2 YYEEEE. V was clipped by 4 bases and J by 1 base, with 14 bases between them. CDR3: CASSPQGRGNTGELFF. The CDR3, as DNA: TGTGCCAGCAGCCCGCAGGGCAGAGGGAACACCGGGGAGCTGTTTTTT.

The rearrangement links TRBV9 to TRBJ2-1; TRBD2 matches at 12 bases. Trimming took 3 bases from V and 1 from J; bases not matched to a gene: 8. Germline values: CDR1 SGDLS, CDR2 YYNGEE. The CDR3 is made up of 18 amino acids. The CDR3 bases are TGTGCCAGCAGCGCCGGGACTAGCGGGTCCCCTTCCTACAATGAGCAGTTCTTC. Protein product: CASSAGTSGSPSYNEQFF.

The V call is TRBV9, the J call TRBJ2-2; the match to TRBD2 covers 7 bases. The CDR3 is 14 residues long. CDR1 and CDR2 from the germline V gene are SGDLS and YYNGEE. Unmatched junction bases numbered 5, after V lost 4 bases and J lost 5 bases. CDR3 region: CASSPTSVTGELFF. The DNA of the CDR3 is TGTGCCAGCAGCCCAACTAGCGTTACCGGGGAGCTGTTTTTT. The entire variable domain, with the rest obtained from reference TRBV9 and TRBJ2-2, is as follows: DSGVTQTPKHLITATGQRVTLRCSPRSGDLSVYWYQQSLDQGLQFLIQYYNGEERAKGNILERFSAQQFPDLHSELNLSSLELGDSALYFCASSPTSVTGELFFGEGSRLTVL.

This chain joins TRBV5-1 and TRBJ2-1; 8 bases agree with TRBD1. The CDR3 covers 15 residues. The V segment lost 5 bases and the J segment 6 bases; nucleotides outside the gene matches: 10. In germline, CDR1 is SGHRS, CDR2 YFSETQ. CDR3 amino acids: CASRARQGSGNEQFF. CDR3 bases: TGCGCCAGCAGGGCACGACAGGGGTCGGGCAATGAGCAGTTCTTC. The full variable domain, rest sourced from reference TRBV5-1 and TRBJ2-1, is KAGVTQTPRYLIKTRGQQVTLSCSPISGHRSVSWYQQTPGQGLQFLFEYFSETQRNKGNFPGRFSGRQFSNSRSEMNVSTLELGDSALYLCASRARQGSGNEQFFGPGTRLTVL.

The J gene is TRBJ2-1, the V gene TRBV7-3; possibly TRBD2 for D (6 bases). CDR3 length: 15 amino acids. Germline-derived CDR1 and CDR2 are SGHTA and FQGTGA. Between the trimmed V and J ends, which lost 2 bases and 3 bases, there was a span of 11 bases. The CDR3 nucleotides read TGTGCCAGCAGCTTAGTGCTAGCGAACTACAATGAGCAGTTCTTC. It yields the protein CASSLVLANYNEQFF.

This chain joins TRBV7-2 and TRBJ1-4; 11 positions match TRBD1. The length of the CDR3 is 17 residues. J was trimmed by 0 bases and V by 5 bases; bases with no gene match: 5. The germline gives CDR1 SGHTA, CDR2 FQGNSA. The CDR3 region is CASSAPGQGATNEKLFF. The CDR3 DNA is TGTGCCAGCAGCGCCCCGGGACAGGGGGCAACTAATGAAAAACTGTTTTTT.

In its sample, this clone was seen once. The V gene is TRBV2, the J gene TRBJ2-1; D gene unclear. CDR1 SNHLY and CDR2 FYNNEI come from the germline V gene. With 3 bases removed from V and 3 bases from J, the gap between germline ends came to 15 bases. The CDR3 length is 16 residues. The CDR3 region has the DNA TGTGCCAGCAGTGAGTCAGGTGGTTTCTACTACAATGAGCAGTTCTTC. This translates into CASSESGGFYYNEQFF.

The genes are TRBV18 and TRBJ1-5; D gene unclear. CDR3 length: 14 residues. Per germline, CDR1 KGHSH and CDR2 LQKENI. Trimming left V 5 bases short and J 5 bases short, with 13 bases between. DNA for the CDR3: TGTGCCAGCTCAGCGGACCTCGGGGATCAGCCCCAGCATTTT. Translated: CASSADLGDQPQHF.

The table lists this clone with a count of one. V gene TRBV7-3 combines with J gene TRBJ2-7; 8 bases line up with TRBD2. V gave up 5 bases and J gave up 2 bases; unmatched junction bases: 8. CDR1 is SGHTA and CDR2 is FQGTGA in the germline V gene. There are 15 residues in the CDR3. In DNA form, the CDR3 reads TGTGCCAGCAGCCAGACCGCGGGAGGCCCCTACGAGCAGTACTTC. Translation gives CASSQTAGGPYEQYF.

This chain links TRBV19 with TRBJ2-6; weak D call: TRBD1 (5 bases). Trimming stripped 0 bases from V and 2 bases from J, with 5 bases between. The germline gives CDR1 LNHDA, CDR2 SQIVND (reference sequence). The CDR3 has 15 amino acids. CDR3 sequence: CASSIDRAGANVLTF. The CDR3 nucleotides read TGTGCCAGTAGTATAGACAGGGCTGGGGCCAACGTCCTGACTTTC.

The V call is TRBV5-5, the J call TRBJ2-3; 7 bases are shared with TRBD2. The V gene's germline CDR1 is SGHKS and CDR2 YYEKEE (reference sequence). There are 15 residues in the CDR3. J was trimmed by 2 bases and V by 4 bases; bases with no gene match: 7. CDR3 in amino acids: CASSQWGGFTDTQYF. CDR3 nucleotide sequence: TGTGCCAGCAGCCAATGGGGGGGTTTCACAGATACGCAGTATTTT.

The genes are TRBV7-2 and TRBJ2-7; tentative D call: TRBD2 (5 bases). CDR3 length: 13 residues. The germline V and J ends were trimmed by 1 base and 3 bases, with 7 bases remaining between them. CDR1 and CDR2 (germline): SGHTA, FQGNSA. CDR3 nucleotide sequence: TGTGCCAGCAGCTTAGGTGACTACTACGAGCAGTACTTC. Translated, it gives CASSLGDYYEQYF.

The CDR3 sequence is CASSPRQGGVTEAFF. The CDR3 bases are TGTGCCAGTAGTCCGCGACAGGGTGGGGTGACTGAAGCTTTCTTT. The genes are TRBV19 and TRBJ1-1, with 7 bases that match TRBD1. The CDR3 has 15 residues. Germline V gives CDR1 LNHDA, CDR2 SQIVND (reference sequence). Unmatched junction bases numbered 11, after V lost 5 bases and J lost 5 bases.

This chain joins TRBV11-2 and TRBJ1-1, with unresolved D. The ends were cut back, 4 bases at V and 1 base at J, with 16 bases in the middle. Looked up from germline, CDR1 is SGHAT and CDR2 is FQNNGV. CDR3 length: 16 residues. Here the CDR3 DNA reads TGTGCCAGCAGCTACGGGTCCTCTTCTCCGAACACTGAAGCTTTCTTT. Amino acid sequence: CASSYGSSSPNTEAFF.

The V and J genes are TRBV4-2 and TRBJ2-7; D unclear. This CDR3 is 13 amino acids long. Trimming took off 0 bases at V and 7 bases at J, with 10 bases between the two ends. CDR1 is LGHNA and CDR2 is YNFKEQ in the germline V gene. In DNA form, the CDR3 reads TGTGCCAGCAGCCAAGATCTTGCGTTGGAGCAGTACTTC. This translates into CASSQDLALEQYF.

In its sample, this clone was seen once. V and J are TRBV13 and TRBJ1-2; 8 bases map to TRBD1. With 0 bases clipped from V and 5 bases from J, the junction kept 5 bases outside the gene matches. The CDR3 has 15 residues. CDR1 is PRHDT, CDR2 FYEKMQ, per germline (reference sequence). The CDR3 nucleotides are TGTGCCAGCAGCTTAGGGGTCAGGGGGCTTTATGGCTACACCTTC. It translates to CASSLGVRGLYGYTF. Looking up the rest from reference TRBV13 and TRBJ1-2 gives the full variable domain: AAGVIQSPRHLIKEKRETATLKCYPIPRHDTVYWYQQGPGQDPQFLISFYEKMQSDKGSIPDRFSAQQFSDYHSELNMSSLELGDSALYFCASSLGVRGLYGYTFGSGTRLTVV.

J is TRBJ2-7 and V is TRBV6-1; D is unresolved. CDR3 length equals 15 residues. From germline, CDR1 is MNHNS and CDR2 SASEGT. V lost 3 bases, J lost 0 bases, and 12 bases lay in between. The CDR3 bases are TGTGCCAGCAGTGACCTTGGGCAGAGCTCCTACGAGCAGTACTTC. It is translated as CASSDLGQSSYEQYF.

The V and J genes are TRBV7-2 and TRBJ1-1, with D perhaps TRBD1 (5 bases). Germline values: CDR1 SGHTA, CDR2 FQGNSA. The CDR3 spans 14 residues. V was clipped by 3 bases and J by 4 bases, with 12 bases between them. The CDR3 loop reads CASSFGAGSTEAFF. The CDR3 coding sequence is TGTGCCAGCAGCTTTGGGGCTGGAAGCACTGAAGCTTTCTTT. Full variable domain (remainder filled in from reference TRBV7-2 and TRBJ1-1): GAGVSQSPSNKVTEKGKDVELRCDPISGHTALYWYRQSLGQGLEFLIYFQGNSAPDKSGLPSDRFSAERTGGSVSTLTIQRTQQEDSAVYLCASSFGAGSTEAFFGQGTRLTVV.

V is TRBV4-2 and J is TRBJ1-1; 9 bases fit TRBD1. The CDR3 totals 14 residues. The V and J ends lost 2 bases and 5 bases, in that order; junction bases with no gene match: 3. The germline CDR1 and CDR2 sequences are LGHNA and YNFKEQ. CDR3 nucleotide sequence: TGTGCCAGCAGCCAACGGACAGGGGAGACTGAAGCTTTCTTT. Translated, it gives CASSQRTGETEAFF.

The chain is built from TRBV6-5 and TRBJ1-2; 7 bases map to TRBD1. The germline CDR1 and CDR2 sequences are MNHEY and SVGAGI. CDR3 length equals 13 residues. V trimming: 6 bases; J trimming: 6 bases; junction bases outside the gene matches: 7. CDR3 nucleotides: TGTGCCAGCAGAGTGGGACAGTACGATGGCTACACCTTC. This encodes CASRVGQYDGYTF.

Concerning this clone: The junction shows a germline mismatch at one end, possibly a read error. The CDR3 region is CASSSPGDTQYF. CDR3 nucleotides: TGTGCTAGCAGCAGCCCGGGGGATACGCAGTATTTT. The V and J genes are TRBV7-7 and TRBJ2-3, with D tentatively TRBD2 (5 bases). The CDR3 extends over 12 amino acids. Germline assignment: CDR1 SSHAT and CDR2 FNYEAQ (reference sequence).

V gene TRBV5-8 combines with J gene TRBJ1-1; unclear D gene. V dropped 2 bases and J dropped 4 bases, with 18 bases sitting between them. CDR1 SGHTS and CDR2 YDEGEE come from the germline V gene. The CDR3 has 16 residues. In nucleotides, the CDR3 is TGTGCCAGCAGCTTCTCCTGGCAGGCCAGCCCCACTGAAGCTTTCTTT. Its translation is CASSFSWQASPTEAFF.